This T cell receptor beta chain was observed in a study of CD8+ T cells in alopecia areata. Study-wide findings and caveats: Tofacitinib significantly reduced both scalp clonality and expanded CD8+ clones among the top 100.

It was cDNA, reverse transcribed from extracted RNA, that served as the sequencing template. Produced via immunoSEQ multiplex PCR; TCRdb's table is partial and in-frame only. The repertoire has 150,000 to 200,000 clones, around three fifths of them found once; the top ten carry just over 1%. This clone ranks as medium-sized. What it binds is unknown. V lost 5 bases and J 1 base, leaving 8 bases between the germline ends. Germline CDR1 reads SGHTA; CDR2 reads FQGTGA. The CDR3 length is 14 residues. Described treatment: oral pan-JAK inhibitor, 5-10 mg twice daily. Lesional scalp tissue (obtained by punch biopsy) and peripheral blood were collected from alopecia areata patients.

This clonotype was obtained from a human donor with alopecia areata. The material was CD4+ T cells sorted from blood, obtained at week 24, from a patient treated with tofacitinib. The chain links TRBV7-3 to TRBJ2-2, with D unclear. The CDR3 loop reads CASSPSLNTGELFF. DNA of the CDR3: TGTGCCAGCAGCCCGAGTCTGAACACCGGGGAGCTGTTTTTT. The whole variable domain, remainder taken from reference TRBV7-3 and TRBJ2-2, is GAGVSQTPSNKVTEKGKYVELRCDPISGHTALYWYRQSLGQGPEFLIYFQGTGAADDSGLPNDRFFAVRPEGSVSTLKIQRTERGDSAVYLCASSPSLNTGELFFGEGSRLTVL.